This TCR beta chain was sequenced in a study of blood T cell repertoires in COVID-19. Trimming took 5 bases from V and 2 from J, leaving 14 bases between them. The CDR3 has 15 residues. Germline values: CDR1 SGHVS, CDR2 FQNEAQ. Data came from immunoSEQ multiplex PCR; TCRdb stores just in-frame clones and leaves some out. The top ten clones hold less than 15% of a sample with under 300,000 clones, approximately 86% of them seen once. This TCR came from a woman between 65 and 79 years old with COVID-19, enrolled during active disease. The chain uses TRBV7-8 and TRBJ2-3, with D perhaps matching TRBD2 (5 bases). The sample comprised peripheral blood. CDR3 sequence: CASSLRADNTDTQYF. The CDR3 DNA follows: TGTGCCAGCAGCCTCAGAGCGGATAACACAGATACGCAGTATTTT.